A single sample gave rise to the 21 T cell receptor beta chains below, sequenced in a study of CD4 T cells in relation to SARS-CoV-2 and coronaviruses. CD4+ T cells from unexposed donors were obtained before the COVID-19 pandemic (2011-2018). After less than 11 days of culture, CD4+ T cells were isolated. Repertoires were generated with immunoSEQ multiplex PCR, while TCRdb's copy carries only in-frame clones and drops some. The sample has some 16,000 clones; about 82% are singletons. Their target antigens are unknown. The sequenced material came from CD4+ T cells from PBMCs, cultured in vitro. The receptor source for this set is a human donor in good health.

The chain recombines TRBV10-3 with TRBJ2-7; 11 bases map to TRBD2. The germline gives CDR1 ENHRY, CDR2 SYGVKD. V trimming: 4 bases; J trimming: 2 bases; junction bases outside the gene matches: 10. The CDR3 is made up of 17 amino acids. The CDR3 reads CAISGRKVAGGPYEQYF. CDR3 sequence (DNA): TGTGCCATCAGTGGGCGCAAGGTAGCGGGAGGGCCCTACGAGCAGTACTTC.

The chain carries TRBV6-5 and TRBJ2-1; D not resolved. Trimming left V 1 base short and J 0 bases short, with 1 base between. The germline V gene has CDR1 MNHEY and CDR2 SVGAGI. This CDR3 region has 13 residues. The CDR3 loop is CASSYYSYNEQFF. CDR3 DNA: TGTGCCAGCAGTTACTACTCCTACAATGAGCAGTTCTTC.

The V and J genes are TRBV7-8 and TRBJ2-2, with D tentatively TRBD1 or TRBD2 (5 bases each). Looked up from germline, CDR1 is SGHVS and CDR2 is FQNEAQ. Trimming removed 5 bases at V and 5 bases at J, with 18 bases between. This CDR3 has 16 amino acids. CDR3 coding DNA: TGTGCCAGCAGCCAAAGGGGTCTTGGGGGAACCGGGGAGCTGTTTTTT. It yields the protein CASSQRGLGGTGELFF.

This clone is classed as large (0.1 to 1%). In DNA form, the CDR3 reads TGTGCCAGCAGCTTACTAGCGGGAGGGACAGATACGCAGTATTTT. Residues: CASSLLAGGTDTQYF. V and J are TRBV11-2 and TRBJ2-3; 12 nucleotides agree with TRBD2. V was clipped by 2 bases and J by 3 bases; unmatched bases: 0. CDR1 is SGHAT and CDR2 is FQNNGV in the germline V gene. This CDR3 comprises 15 residues.

V and J are TRBV18 and TRBJ1-1; D is ambiguous. The CDR3 is made up of 13 amino acids. The germline V gene encodes CDR1 KGHSH and CDR2 LQKENI. Trimming cost V 5 bases and J 0 bases, with 7 bases left between them. The CDR3 region is CASSMSVNTEAFF. The DNA of the CDR3 is TGTGCCAGCTCAATGTCGGTGAACACTGAAGCTTTCTTT.

A single count supports this clone. This chain joins TRBV19 and TRBJ2-1; maybe TRBD2 (6 bases). The germline V and J ends were trimmed by 2 bases and 0 bases, with 11 bases remaining between them. From germline, CDR1 is LNHDA and CDR2 SQIVND (reference sequence). This CDR3 region has 16 residues. CDR3 nucleotides: TGTGCCAGTAGTATATGGGACGGGAGCTCCTACAATGAGCAGTTCTTC. Its protein is CASSIWDGSSYNEQFF.

The chain links TRBV5-1 to TRBJ1-4; 9 positions match TRBD1. Germline-derived CDR1 and CDR2 are SGHRS and YFSETQ. The CDR3 runs 14 residues. With 7 bases clipped from V and 8 bases from J, the junction kept 9 bases outside the gene matches. For the CDR3, the DNA is TGCGCCAGCGGCAGGACAGGGGAAAGAGAAAAACTGTTTTTT. As protein: CASGRTGEREKLFF.

The chain uses TRBV2 and TRBJ2-5, with 9 bases fitting TRBD1. CDR3 length: 14 amino acids. The junction had 6 bases not matched to a gene; V was cut back by 6 bases and J by 4 bases. Germline V gene lookup returns CDR1 SNHLY and CDR2 FYNNEI. CDR3 in amino acids: CASRGTGGTETQYF. For the CDR3, the DNA is TGTGCCAGCAGGGGTACAGGGGGCACAGAGACCCAGTACTTC.

The chain couples TRBV5-1 to TRBJ1-3; D call uncertain. The germline V and J ends were trimmed by 2 bases and 2 bases, with 8 bases remaining between them. CDR3 length: 14 amino acids. Germline V CDR1 and CDR2: SGHRS, YFSETQ. The CDR3: CASSLGDAGNTIYF. DNA for the CDR3: TGCGCCAGCAGCTTAGGAGACGCTGGAAACACCATATATTTT.

This chain joins TRBV28 and TRBJ2-7, with a weak D call TRBD1 (5 bases). This CDR3 is built from 14 residues. Per the germline V gene, CDR1 is MDHEN and CDR2 is SYDVKM. Trimming left V 2 bases short and J 3 bases short, with 11 bases between. The CDR3 loop is CASSLRQGHYEQYF. The CDR3 coding sequence is TGTGCCAGCAGTTTAAGGCAGGGCCACTACGAGCAGTACTTC.

V is TRBV27 and J is TRBJ2-1; weak D call: TRBD2 (6 bases). Germline V CDR1 and CDR2: MNHEY, SMNVEV (reference sequence). CDR3 length: 15 amino acids. V shed 3 bases and J shed 8 bases, with 17 bases lying between them. CDR3 in amino acids: CASSFWTGEGDEQFF. Here the CDR3 DNA reads TGTGCCAGCAGTTTTTGGACGGGAGAGGGAGATGAGCAGTTCTTC.

This clone was detected only once. The chain has TRBV19 and TRBJ2-1, with D tentatively TRBD1 or TRBD2 (6 bases each). The CDR3 spans 15 residues. CDR1 LNHDA and CDR2 SQIVND come from the germline V gene (reference sequence). V lost 6 bases to trimming and J lost 6 bases, with 18 bases between them. As DNA, the CDR3 is TGTGCCAGTAGAGGCCAGGGGAGGACCTCCAATGAGCAGTTCTTC. Residues: CASRGQGRTSNEQFF.

The chain combines TRBV10-3 with TRBJ2-1; D might be TRBD2 (5 bases). The CDR3 is made up of 15 amino acids. The germline gives CDR1 ENHRY, CDR2 SYGVKD. V lost 6 bases to trimming and J lost 5 bases, with 17 bases between them. Here the CDR3 DNA reads TGTGCCATCAGAGGCGGGCTAGAAACAAACAATGAGCAGTTCTTC. Translated, it gives CAIRGGLETNNEQFF.

This clone appeared a few times. The rearrangement uses TRBV5-4 and TRBJ1-2, with D possibly TRBD1 on 5 matching bases. Trimming left V 4 bases short and J 4 bases short, with 20 bases between. Germline loops: CDR1 SGHNT, CDR2 YYREEE (reference sequence). CDR3 length: 16 amino acids. Here the CDR3 reads CASSARRGSTLYGYTF. As DNA, the CDR3 is TGTGCCAGCAGCGCCCGACGGGGCAGCACCCTCTATGGCTACACCTTC.

This clone showed up just a few times. V usage is TRBV3-1 (or the pseudogene TRBV3-2) and J usage is TRBJ1-1, with 7 bases that match TRBD1. The CDR3 contains 18 residues. V shed 0 bases and J 5 bases; nucleotides not matched to a gene: 15. CDR1 and CDR2 (germline): LGHDT, YNNKEL (reference sequence). CDR3 DNA: TGTGCCAGCAGCCAAGATCAAGCAGGGGGATTTTGGGGGACTGAAGCTTTCTTT. The encoded protein is CASSQDQAGGFWGTEAFF.

V and J are TRBV2 and TRBJ2-7, with TRBD1 matching over 8 bases. The germline V gene encodes CDR1 SNHLY and CDR2 FYNNEI. The CDR3 contains 14 residues. Trimming removed 6 bases from V and 2 bases from J; junction bases left unmatched: 6. CDR3 DNA: TGTGCCAGCAGCCTCGTGGGACAGGCCTACGAGCAGTACTTC. This gives the protein CASSLVGQAYEQYF.

The chain uses TRBV7-2 and TRBJ2-4; D unresolved. The CDR3 length is 17 residues. The V gene lost 1 base and the J gene lost 8 bases, with 21 bases spanning the gap. Germline values: CDR1 SGHTA, CDR2 FQGNSA. The DNA for the CDR3 is TGTGCCAGCAGCTTAGGTGTCGGTTTGAGGTCAAAAGACATTCAGTACTTC. Protein: CASSLGVGLRSKDIQYF.

There are a few counts of this clone. The gene calls are TRBV3-1 (or the pseudogene TRBV3-2) and TRBJ1-2; D unclear. Germline V gene sequence: CDR1 LGHDT, CDR2 YNNKEL (reference sequence). The CDR3 spans 12 residues. V was trimmed by 1 base and J by 5 bases, leaving 5 bases between them. DNA of the CDR3: TGTGCCAGCAGCCAAGGGACGTATGGCTACACCTTC. This encodes CASSQGTYGYTF.

The chain has TRBV2 and TRBJ2-7; tentative D call: TRBD1 (5 bases). Between the trimmed V and J ends, which lost 3 bases and 4 bases, there was a span of 13 bases. Germline CDR1 reads SNHLY; CDR2 reads FYNNEI. This CDR3 has 14 amino acids. CDR3 DNA sequence: TGTGCCAGCAGTGACGGCAGGGCAAAGTACGAGCAGTACTTC. Its protein is CASSDGRAKYEQYF.

This chain links TRBV6-5 with TRBJ2-7; D is uncertain. CDR3 length: 16 amino acids. The ends were cut back, 2 bases at V and 2 bases at J, with 16 bases in the middle. Looked up from germline, CDR1 is MNHEY and CDR2 is SVGAGI. The CDR3 loop reads CASSYSRGENPYEQYF. CDR3 in DNA: TGTGCCAGCAGTTACAGTAGAGGCGAGAACCCCTACGAGCAGTACTTC.

V usage is TRBV12-5 and J usage is TRBJ1-5; D remains unclear. The germline V gene encodes CDR1 LGHNT and CDR2 FRNRAP. The CDR3 is made up of 17 amino acids. The V gene lost 1 base and the J gene lost 3 bases, with 16 bases spanning the gap. This chain's CDR3 is CASGLADTRSFNQPQHF. DNA for the CDR3: TGTGCTAGTGGTTTGGCCGACACGCGATCCTTCAATCAGCCCCAGCATTTT.